This T cell receptor (beta chain) was observed in a study of T cell changes during pregnancy in multiple sclerosis. The protocol was immunoSEQ multiplex PCR, while the TCRdb copy is restricted to in-frame clones and leaves out a portion. The data contain 70,000 to 95,000 clones, 75% to 90% of them seen just once; the ten biggest clones take up less than 2.5%. Sample: peripheral blood, taken before pregnancy. This clonotype was obtained from a female donor with multiple sclerosis, enrolled in a pregnancy study.

CDR3 loop: CASSLVGARSTEAFF. In nucleotides, the CDR3 is TGTGCCAGCAGCTTAGTGGGGGCGAGATCGACTGAAGCTTTCTTT. The V call is TRBV7-9, the J call TRBJ1-1, with D perhaps matching TRBD1 (6 bases). Germline V gene data show CDR1 as SEHNR and CDR2 as FQNEAQ (reference sequence). V dropped 1 base and J dropped 5 bases, with 14 bases sitting between them. The CDR3 is 15 amino acids. The whole variable domain, filled in from reference TRBV7-9 and TRBJ1-1, reads DTGVSQNPRHKITKRGQNVTFRCDPISEHNRLYWYRQTLGQGPEFLTYFQNEAQLEKSRLLSDRFSAERPKGSFSTLEIQRTEQGDSAMYLCASSLVGARSTEAFFGQGTRLTVV.